A selection of T cell receptor beta chains follows, all from one sample in a study of blood T cell repertoires in COVID-19. This table comes from immunoSEQ multiplex PCR, and its TCRdb copy is limited to in-frame clones, with some not included. This table holds some 190,000 clones, roughly 77% found once. Sequenced input: PBMCs or T cells enriched from blood (not recorded which). The receptors derive from a woman in her forties or fifties with acute COVID-19. The CDR3 runs from the conserved cysteine through the conserved F or W. A D gene is named only where the DNA matches it firmly. For some rows the clone size is stated as once, few or many, or as a class when expanded; others skip it.

clone size	D gene	V gene	J gene	CDR3 DNA	CDR3 protein
NA	NA	TRBV18	TRBJ2-2	TGTGCCAGCTCACCGGAGGGGAGAACCGGGGAGCTGTTTTTT	CASSPEGRTGELFF
NA	NA	TRBV4-3	TRBJ1-2	TGCGCCAGCAGCCAAGATACACAGGGTTTGGATGGCTACACCTTC	CASSQDTQGLDGYTF
NA	NA	TRBV7-9	TRBJ1-5	TGTGCCAGCAGAGGGGCCTCCCCGGATCAGCCCCAGCATTTT	CASRGASPDQPQHF
NA	NA	TRBV19	TRBJ1-5	TGTGCCAGTAGTCTCCCCCACAGGGCTAATAGCAATCAGCCCCAGCATTTT	CASSLPHRANSNQPQHF
many	NA	TRBV7-2	TRBJ1-1	TGTGCCAGCAGCTTCGGAGGTCGGCCAACTGAAGCTTTCTTT	CASSFGGRPTEAFF
few	NA	TRBV2	TRBJ2-6	TGTGCCAGCAGTTCGGGTGGGGCCAACGTCCTGACTTTC	CASSSGGANVLTF
once	TRBD1	TRBV19	TRBJ1-1	TGTGCCAGTAGTATAGAAGGACAGGGGCGCAGACTTGGCACTGAAGCTTTCTTT	CASSIEGQGRRLGTEAFF
NA	NA	TRBV5-1	TRBJ1-4	TGCGCCATTCCGCCGCGGGCAACTAATGAAAAACTGTTTTTT	CAIPPRATNEKLFF
NA	NA	TRBV4-2	TRBJ1-1	TGTGCCAGCAGCCAAGCGAGTCGACAGACGAACACTGAAGCTTTCTTT	CASSQASRQTNTEAFF
NA	TRBD1	TRBV9	TRBJ1-6	TGTGCCAGCAGCGGAGGAACAGGGGGCCCAGCAGTAGTCCACTTT	CASSGGTGGPAVVHF
once	NA	TRBV6-5	TRBJ1-5	TGTGCCAGCAGTTTGGGCGGGGTGAGCAATCAGCCCCAGCATTTT	CASSLGGVSNQPQHF
NA	NA	TRBV3-1/TRBV3-2	TRBJ1-4	TGTGCCAGCAGCCAAGAGACCGTCCGGGGGAGGGAAAAACTGTTTTTT	CASSQETVRGREKLFF
NA	NA	TRBV4-3	TRBJ1-1	TGCGCCAGCAGCTCTCAGGCGGGGAACACTGAAGCTTTCTTT	CASSSQAGNTEAFF
NA	NA	TRBV2	TRBJ1-6	TGTGCCAGCAGTTTAGAGAGTAATTCACCCCTCCACTTT	CASSLESNSPLHF
NA	TRBD1	TRBV7-9	TRBJ1-5	TGTGCCAGCAGCTTAGGGGGGACAGGGAAGTATAGCAATCAGCCCCAGCATTTT	CASSLGGTGKYSNQPQHF
NA	NA	TRBV7-2	TRBJ2-3	TGTGCCAGCAGCTTAGTTGGGGCGGCAGATACGCAGTATTTT	CASSLVGAADTQYF
NA	NA	TRBV5-5	TRBJ2-5	TGTGCCAGCAGCCCCCTCGGGAAGACCCAGTACTTC	CASSPLGKTQYF
NA	TRBD2	TRBV7-9	TRBJ2-3	TGTGCCAGCAGCCGGGGGGCAGATACGCAGTATTTT	CASSRGADTQYF
NA	TRBD1	TRBV5-1	TRBJ1-1	TGCGCCAGCAGCTCAACAGGGGGGAACACTGAAGCTTTCTTT	CASSSTGGNTEAFF
NA	NA	TRBV24-1	TRBJ1-4	TGTGCCACCAGCTCAGGGGCCACTAATGAAAAACTGTTTTTT	CATSSGATNEKLFF
NA	TRBD1	TRBV19	TRBJ1-2	TGTGCCAGTAGGACAACAGGGGGCTATGGCCATGGCTACACCTTC	CASRTTGGYGHGYTF
NA	NA	TRBV2	TRBJ1-1	TGTGCCAGCAGGCGGGAAAAGAACACTGAAGCTTTCTTT	CASRREKNTEAFF
once	TRBD1	TRBV23-1	TRBJ1-2	TGCGCCAGCAGTCATGCCGGGACAGGAAGAGGTTCGGCTAACTATGGCTACACCTTC	CASSHAGTGRGSANYGYTF
NA	NA	TRBV18	TRBJ1-1	TGTGCCAGCTCACCCCAATCCACCCGGGGGAACACTGAAGCTTTCTTT	CASSPQSTRGNTEAFF
NA	NA	TRBV19	TRBJ1-1	TGTGCCAGTACCCCCCTAGGAGGCATGAACACTGAAGCTTTCTTT	CASTPLGGMNTEAFF
NA	TRBD1	TRBV7-2	TRBJ2-1	TGTGCCAGCAGCCTGGACAGGGGGACCTACAATGAGCAGTTCTTC	CASSLDRGTYNEQFF
NA	NA	TRBV10-3	TRBJ1-2	TGTGCCATCAGTGAACCCGGCGGGAAGGACTATGGCTACACCTTC	CAISEPGGKDYGYTF
NA	NA	TRBV18	TRBJ2-2	TGTGCCAGCTCACCTTCAGGGATCCGCGGGGAGCTGTTTTTT	CASSPSGIRGELFF
NA	NA	TRBV18	TRBJ2-5	TGTGCCAGCTCACCCCTTAAGAACCGTCGGGGAGAGACCCAGTACTTC	CASSPLKNRRGETQYF
few	NA	TRBV5-6	TRBJ1-2	TGTGCCAGCAGTCCACAGGGAACAACTGGCTACACCTTC	CASSPQGTTGYTF
NA	TRBD1	TRBV7-2	TRBJ2-3	TGTGCCAGCAGCTTAGGTCAGGGGGCGGGAGATACGCAGTATTTT	CASSLGQGAGDTQYF
NA	NA	TRBV11-2	TRBJ1-6	TGTGCCAGTGGAGATTCACCCCTCCACTTT	CASGDSPLHF
NA	NA	TRBV19	TRBJ1-6	TGTGCCAGTAGTCTAGGCCTTACAGGGCCCTCCTATTCACCCCTCCACTTT	CASSLGLTGPSYSPLHF
few	NA	TRBV6-6	TRBJ1-2	TGTGCCAGCAAATTACCGCAGGCGTCCTATGGCTACACCTTC	CASKLPQASYGYTF
NA	TRBD1	TRBV10-3	TRBJ2-2	TGTGCCATCAGCCCCTCCGAGGGGGCGGCCGGGGAGCTGTTTTTT	CAISPSEGAAGELFF
NA	NA	TRBV19	TRBJ1-2	TGTGCCAGTAGTATACGGGGGGCCCCTAACTATGGCTACACCTTC	CASSIRGAPNYGYTF
NA	NA	TRBV9	TRBJ1-3	TGTGCCAGCACCCTACTCGAAAGTGAAAACACCATATATTTT	CASTLLESENTIYF
NA	TRBD2	TRBV5-1	TRBJ2-5	TGCGCCAGCAGCTTGGCCGCGGGGACTAGCGGGGAGACCCAGTACTTC	CASSLAAGTSGETQYF
NA	NA	TRBV27	TRBJ1-5	TGTGCCAGCAGTTTTGCAGGGGAGCCCCAGCATTTT	CASSFAGEPQHF
NA	NA	TRBV7-2	TRBJ1-2	TGTGCCAGCAGCCCATCTCTTAGAAACTATGGCTACACCTTC	CASSPSLRNYGYTF
NA	TRBD1	TRBV4-1	TRBJ1-4	TGCGCCAGCAGCCAGCCGGGACAGAACAATGAAAAACTGTTTTTT	CASSQPGQNNEKLFF
NA	TRBD1	TRBV6-5	TRBJ1-2	TGTGCCAGCACTCCAGGGGGTAGGGACTATGGCTACACCTTC	CASTPGGRDYGYTF